A single sample gave rise to the 5 T cell receptor beta chains below, sequenced in a study of OX40 agonist ivuxolimab in advanced cancers. Clones were read by immunoSEQ multiplex PCR, and TCRdb kept only the in-frame ones, dropping some. The sample holds about 45,000 clones, around 80% seen once. The material sequenced was CD4+ or CD8+ T cells sorted from blood, taken in a trial of the OX40 agonist ivuxolimab. The receptor set was obtained from an adult with an advanced solid tumor such as melanoma, head and neck, liver or kidney cancer.

The chain links TRBV7-7 to TRBJ2-1, with 9 bases matching TRBD2. Per germline, CDR1 SSHAT and CDR2 FNYEAQ (reference sequence). V shed 5 bases, J shed 8 bases, and the junction held 10 bases outside the gene matches. The CDR3 contains 15 residues. In DNA form, the CDR3 reads TGTGCCAGCAGCCCAAGACTAGCGGAGGTCCATGAGCAGTTCTTC. It translates to CASSPRLAEVHEQFF.

The gene calls are TRBV14 and TRBJ1-2, with D possibly TRBD1 on 5 matching bases. The CDR3 runs to 15 residues. Germline assignment: CDR1 SGHDN and CDR2 FVKESK. V was clipped by 3 bases and J by 0 bases, with 11 bases between them. CDR3 amino acids: CASSQGPRPNYGYTF. For the CDR3, the DNA is TGTGCCAGCAGCCAGGGGCCAAGACCTAACTATGGCTACACCTTC. Variable domain in full (rest from reference TRBV14 and TRBJ1-2): EAGVTQFPSHSVIEKGQTVTLRCDPISGHDNLYWYRRVMGKEIKFLLHFVKESKQDESGMPNNRFLAERTGGTYSTLKVQPAELEDSGVYFCASSQGPRPNYGYTFGSGTRLTVV.

The chain uses TRBV5-1 and TRBJ1-1, with 8 nucleotides matching TRBD1. Germline V gene data show CDR1 as SGHRS and CDR2 as YFSETQ. The V segment lost 3 bases and the J segment 0 bases; nucleotides outside the gene matches: 7. CDR3 length equals 16 residues. The CDR3 DNA sequence: TGCGCCAGCAGCTCACTAAGACAGGGGATGAACACTGAAGCTTTCTTT. It is translated as CASSSLRQGMNTEAFF. Using reference TRBV5-1 and TRBJ1-1 for the parts outside the CDR3, the full variable domain is KAGVTQTPRYLIKTRGQQVTLSCSPISGHRSVSWYQQTPGQGLQFLFEYFSETQRNKGNFPGRFSGRQFSNSRSEMNVSTLELGDSALYLCASSSLRQGMNTEAFFGQGTRLTVV.

The chain couples TRBV11-3 to TRBJ1-1; 7 bases agree with TRBD1. The V and J ends lost 5 bases and 1 base, in that order; junction bases with no gene match: 4. Looked up from germline, CDR1 is SGHNT and CDR2 is YENEEA. This CDR3 contains 14 residues. The CDR3 region is CASSVTGRNTEAFF. The CDR3 DNA sequence: TGTGCCAGCAGCGTGACAGGGAGGAACACTGAAGCTTTCTTT.

This clone was counted a few times. The chain couples TRBV5-1 to TRBJ2-1; D might be TRBD2 (5 bases). V was clipped by 4 bases and J by 9 bases, with 17 bases between them. Germline V CDR1 and CDR2: SGHRS, YFSETQ. This CDR3 spans 14 amino acids. CDR3 amino acids: CASSRRASIAEQFF. For the CDR3, the DNA is TGCGCCAGCAGCCGGCGGGCTAGCATTGCTGAGCAGTTCTTC.